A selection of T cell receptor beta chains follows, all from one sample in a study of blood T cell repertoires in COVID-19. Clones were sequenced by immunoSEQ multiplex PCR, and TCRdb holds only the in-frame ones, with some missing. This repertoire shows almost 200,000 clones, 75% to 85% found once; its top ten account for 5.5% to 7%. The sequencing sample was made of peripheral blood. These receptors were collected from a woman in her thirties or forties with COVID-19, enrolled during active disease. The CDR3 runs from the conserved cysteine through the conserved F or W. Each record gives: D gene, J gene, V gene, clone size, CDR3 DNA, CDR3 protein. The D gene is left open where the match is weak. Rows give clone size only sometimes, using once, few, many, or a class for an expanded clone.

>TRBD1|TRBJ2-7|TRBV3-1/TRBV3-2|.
TGTGCCAGCAGCCCGGCCGGGACAGTTGAAGAGCAGTACTTC
CASSPAGTVEEQYF
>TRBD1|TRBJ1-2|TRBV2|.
TGTGCCAGCAGTGAACACAGGGGGCGTCATGGCTACACCTTC
CASSEHRGRHGYTF
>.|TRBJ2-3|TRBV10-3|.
TGTGCCATCAGTGTGGGAGCGGACACAGATACGCAGTATTTT
CAISVGADTDTQYF
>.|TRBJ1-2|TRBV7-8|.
TGTGCCAGCAGCTTAGTAAGGATAGTAGGAGATGGCTACACCTTC
CASSLVRIVGDGYTF
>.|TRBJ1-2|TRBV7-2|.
TGTGCCAGCAGCTTAGCGACAGTGACGACTAACTATGGCTACACCTTC
CASSLATVTTNYGYTF
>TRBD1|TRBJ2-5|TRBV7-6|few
TGTGCCAGCAGTACACGGGATGGACAGGAGCAGACCCAGTACTTC
CASSTRDGQEQTQYF
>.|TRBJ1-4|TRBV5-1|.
TGCGCCAGCAGCTTGGCCAGACGGGAGGGGGAAAAACTGTTTTTT
CASSLARREGEKLFF
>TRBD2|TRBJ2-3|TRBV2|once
TGTGCCAGCAAAGGACTAGCGGGGGGGCGAGATACGCGGTATTTT
CASKGLAGGRDTRYF
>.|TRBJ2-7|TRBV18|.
TGTGCCAGCTCACCTAGGGACACTTCCTACGAGCAGTACTTC
CASSPRDTSYEQYF
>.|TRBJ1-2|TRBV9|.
TGTGCCAGCAGCGTAGCTATCCAGAGCGCGGGCTACACCTTC
CASSVAIQSAGYTF
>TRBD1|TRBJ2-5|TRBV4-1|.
TGCGCCAGCAGCCCAGGGACAGCTCAAAATCAAGAGACCCAGTACTTC
CASSPGTAQNQETQYF
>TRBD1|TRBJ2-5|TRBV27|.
TGTGCCTGCAAGCGGACAGGGAGAGAGACCCAGTACTTC
CACKRTGRETQYF
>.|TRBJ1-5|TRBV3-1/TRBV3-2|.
TGTGCCAGCAGCCAACCGAATCAGCCCCAGCATTTT
CASSQPNQPQHF
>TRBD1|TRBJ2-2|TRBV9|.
TGTGCCAGCAGCGTAGGAGACAGGGGGTACACCGGGGAGCTGTTTTTT
CASSVGDRGYTGELFF
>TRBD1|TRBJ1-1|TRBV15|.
TGTGCCACCAGCAGAGATCGGGGCAGGGGGCGAACTGAAGCTTTCTTT
CATSRDRGRGRTEAFF
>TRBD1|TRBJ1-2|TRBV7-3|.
TGTGCCAGCAGCCCAGACGGGACAGGGGGGCTTTATAACTATGGCTACACCTTC
CASSPDGTGGLYNYGYTF
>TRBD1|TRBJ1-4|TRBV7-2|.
TGTGCCAGCAGCGCAGGGGGCGCAACTAATGAAAAACTGTTTTTT
CASSAGGATNEKLFF
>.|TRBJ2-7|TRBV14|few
TGTGCCAGCAGCCAAACTTATAGCTCCTACGAGCAGTACTTC
CASSQTYSSYEQYF
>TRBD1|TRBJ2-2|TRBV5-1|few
TGCGCCAGCAGTCAACAGGGGGCTGGAGTCACCGGGGAGCTGTTTTTT
CASSQQGAGVTGELFF
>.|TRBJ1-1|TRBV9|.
TGTGCCAGCAGCCGGGGGGTGAACACTGAAGCTTTCTTT
CASSRGVNTEAFF
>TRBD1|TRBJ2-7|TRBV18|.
TGTGCCAGCTCACCACCTTACGAGGGGGCGCGCGAGCAGTACTTC
CASSPPYEGAREQYF
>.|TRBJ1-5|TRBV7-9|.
TGTGCCAGCAGTCAACAGAGGGATCAGCCCCAGCATTTT
CASSQQRDQPQHF
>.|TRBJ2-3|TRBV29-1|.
TGCAGCGTTGAAGGGGTGGGCGGGGGCACAGATACGCAGTATTTT
CSVEGVGGGTDTQYF
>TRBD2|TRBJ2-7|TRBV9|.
TGTGCCAGCAGCCCCTTCGTGGGAGGGATGAACGAGCAGTACTTC
CASSPFVGGMNEQYF
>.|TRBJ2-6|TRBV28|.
TGTGCCAGCAGTTTTCCAGGGTTGGGGGCCAACGTCCTGACTTTC
CASSFPGLGANVLTF
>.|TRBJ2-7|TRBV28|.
TGTGCCAGCTCCTTCGGAGGAGTCTCCTACGAGCAGTACTTC
CASSFGGVSYEQYF
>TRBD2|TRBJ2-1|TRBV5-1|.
TGCGCCAGCAGGGGAGGGACTGGCGGGACCAGCTCCTACAATGAGCAGTTCTTC
CASRGGTGGTSSYNEQFF
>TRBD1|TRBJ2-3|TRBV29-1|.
TGCAGCGTTGTTGGGACAGGGACTTACACAGATACGCAGTATTTT
CSVVGTGTYTDTQYF
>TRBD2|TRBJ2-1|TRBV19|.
TGTGCCAGTAGTAGCCAATTGACTAGCCAATACAATGAGCAGTTCTTC
CASSSQLTSQYNEQFF
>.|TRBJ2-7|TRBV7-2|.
TGTGCCAGCAGCGCGCCGGGACACCGATACGAGCAGTACTTC
CASSAPGHRYEQYF
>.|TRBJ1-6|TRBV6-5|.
TGTGCCAGCAGTCAATATGAGCGGAATAATTCACCCCTCCACTTT
CASSQYERNNSPLHF
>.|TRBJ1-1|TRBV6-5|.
TGTGCCAGCAGGAATACAGGAGTTGAAGCTTTCTTT
CASRNTGVEAFF
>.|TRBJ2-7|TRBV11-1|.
TGTGCCAGCAGCATCGACAGGTACGAGCAGTACTTC
CASSIDRYEQYF
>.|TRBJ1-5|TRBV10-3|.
TGTGCCACTCAGGCCGGACAGTTATATAGCAATCAGCCCCAGCATTTT
CATQAGQLYSNQPQHF
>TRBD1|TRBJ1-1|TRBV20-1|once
TGCAGTGCTAGTAAGACAGGGGGCACTGAAGCTTTCTTT
CSASKTGGTEAFF
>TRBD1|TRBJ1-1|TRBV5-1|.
TGCGCCAGCAGAGGACAGGGGGAGAACACTGAAGCTTTCTTT
CASRGQGENTEAFF
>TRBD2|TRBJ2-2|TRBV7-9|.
TGTGCCAGCACCAGAGCGGGAGAGAACACCGGGGAGCTGTTTTTT
CASTRAGENTGELFF